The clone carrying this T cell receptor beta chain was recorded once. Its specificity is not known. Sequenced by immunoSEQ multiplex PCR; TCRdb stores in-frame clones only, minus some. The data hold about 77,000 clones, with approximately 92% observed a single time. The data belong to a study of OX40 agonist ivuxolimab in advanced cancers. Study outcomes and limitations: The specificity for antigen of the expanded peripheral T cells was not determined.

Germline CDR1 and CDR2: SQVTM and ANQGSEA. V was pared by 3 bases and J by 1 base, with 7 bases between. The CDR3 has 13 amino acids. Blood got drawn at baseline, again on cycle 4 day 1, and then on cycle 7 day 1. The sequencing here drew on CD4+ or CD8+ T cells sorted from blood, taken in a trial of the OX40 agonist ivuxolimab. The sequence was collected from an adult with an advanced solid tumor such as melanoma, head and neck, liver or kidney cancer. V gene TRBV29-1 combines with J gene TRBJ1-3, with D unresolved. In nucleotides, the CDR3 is TGCAGCGTTGAGTGGCAGTCTGGAAACACCATATATTTT. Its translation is CSVEWQSGNTIYF.